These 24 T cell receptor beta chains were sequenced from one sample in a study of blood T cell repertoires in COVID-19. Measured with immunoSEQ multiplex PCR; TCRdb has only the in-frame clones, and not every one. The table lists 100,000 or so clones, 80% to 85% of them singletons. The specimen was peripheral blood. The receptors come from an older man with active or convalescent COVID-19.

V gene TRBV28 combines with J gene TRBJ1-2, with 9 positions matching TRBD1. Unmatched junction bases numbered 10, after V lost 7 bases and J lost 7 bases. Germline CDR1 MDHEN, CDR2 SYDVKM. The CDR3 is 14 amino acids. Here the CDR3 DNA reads TGTGCCAGCAAACAACGGGACAGGGTCCTTGGCTACACCTTC. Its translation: CASKQRDRVLGYTF.

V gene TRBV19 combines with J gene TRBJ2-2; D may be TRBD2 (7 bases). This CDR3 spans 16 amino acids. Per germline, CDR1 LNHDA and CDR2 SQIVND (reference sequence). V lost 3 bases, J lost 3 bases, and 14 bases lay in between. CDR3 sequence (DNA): TGTGCCAGTAGTATTGGGGCGGGGGCCTACACCGGGGAGCTGTTTTTT. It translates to CASSIGAGAYTGELFF.

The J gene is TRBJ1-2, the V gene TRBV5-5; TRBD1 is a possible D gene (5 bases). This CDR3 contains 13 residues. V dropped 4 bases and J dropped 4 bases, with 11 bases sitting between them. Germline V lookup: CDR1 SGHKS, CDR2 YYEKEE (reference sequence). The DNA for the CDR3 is TGTGCCAGCAGCATCCAGGGAGGCTATGGCTACACCTTC. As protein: CASSIQGGYGYTF.

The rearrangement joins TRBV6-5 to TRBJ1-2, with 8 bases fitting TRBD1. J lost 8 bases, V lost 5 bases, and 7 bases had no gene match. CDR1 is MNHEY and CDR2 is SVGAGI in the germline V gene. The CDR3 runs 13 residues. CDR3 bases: TGTGCCAGCAGTATCCAGGGGGCGCAGGGCTACACCTTC. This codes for CASSIQGAQGYTF.

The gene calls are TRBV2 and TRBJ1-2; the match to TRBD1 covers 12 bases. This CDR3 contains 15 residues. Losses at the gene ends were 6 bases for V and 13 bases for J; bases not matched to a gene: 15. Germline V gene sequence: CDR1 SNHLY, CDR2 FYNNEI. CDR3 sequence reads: CASRDRGQGAVLSTF. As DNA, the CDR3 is TGTGCCAGCAGAGACCGGGGACAGGGGGCCGTTTTATCCACCTTC.

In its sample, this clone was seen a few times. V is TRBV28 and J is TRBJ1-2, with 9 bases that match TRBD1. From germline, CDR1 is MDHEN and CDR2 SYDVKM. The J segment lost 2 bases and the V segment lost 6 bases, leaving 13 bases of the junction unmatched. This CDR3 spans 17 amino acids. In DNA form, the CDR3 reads TGTGCCAGCAGCACGCCGGGACAGGGCCATCTAAACTATGGCTACACCTTC. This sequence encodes CASSTPGQGHLNYGYTF.

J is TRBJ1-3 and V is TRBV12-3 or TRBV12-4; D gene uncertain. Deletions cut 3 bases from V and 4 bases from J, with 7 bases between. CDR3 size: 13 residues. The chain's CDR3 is CASSLEFGNTIYF. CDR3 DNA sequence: TGTGCCAGCAGTTTGGAGTTCGGAAACACCATATATTTT.

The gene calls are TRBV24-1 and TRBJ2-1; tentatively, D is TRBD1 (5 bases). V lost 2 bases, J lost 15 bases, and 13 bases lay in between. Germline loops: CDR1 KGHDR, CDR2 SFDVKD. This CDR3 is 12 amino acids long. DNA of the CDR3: TGTGCCACCAGTGATTCAGGGTTCGGGCTGTTCTTC. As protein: CATSDSGFGLFF.

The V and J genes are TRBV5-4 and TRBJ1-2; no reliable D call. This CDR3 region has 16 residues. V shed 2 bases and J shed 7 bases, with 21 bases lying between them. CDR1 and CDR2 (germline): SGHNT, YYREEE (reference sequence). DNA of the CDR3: TGTGCCAGCAGCTTCCCCCGTCCGGGAGAGAAGGGTGGCTACACCTTC. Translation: CASSFPRPGEKGGYTF.

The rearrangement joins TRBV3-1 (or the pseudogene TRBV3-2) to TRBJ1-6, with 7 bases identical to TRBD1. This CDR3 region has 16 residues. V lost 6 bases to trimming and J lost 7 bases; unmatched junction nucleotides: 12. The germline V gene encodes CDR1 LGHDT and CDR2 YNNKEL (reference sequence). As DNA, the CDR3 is TGTGCCAGCAGGGAAGGGGGCGCGGGGGGGAATTCACCCCTCCACTTT. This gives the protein CASREGGAGGNSPLHF.

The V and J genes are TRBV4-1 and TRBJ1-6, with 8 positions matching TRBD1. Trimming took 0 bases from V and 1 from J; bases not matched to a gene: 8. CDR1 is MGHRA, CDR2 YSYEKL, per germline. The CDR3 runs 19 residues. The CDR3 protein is CASSQDITGGASYNSPLHF. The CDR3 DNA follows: TGCGCCAGCAGCCAAGATATAACAGGGGGAGCGTCCTATAATTCACCCCTCCACTTT.

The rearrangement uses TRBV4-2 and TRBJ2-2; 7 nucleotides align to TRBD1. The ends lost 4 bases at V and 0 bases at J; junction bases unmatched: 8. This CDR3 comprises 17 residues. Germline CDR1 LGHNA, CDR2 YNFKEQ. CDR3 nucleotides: TGTGCCAGCAGCCGCGGGCAGGGGGAATCGAACACCGGGGAGCTGTTTTTT. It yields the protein CASSRGQGESNTGELFF.

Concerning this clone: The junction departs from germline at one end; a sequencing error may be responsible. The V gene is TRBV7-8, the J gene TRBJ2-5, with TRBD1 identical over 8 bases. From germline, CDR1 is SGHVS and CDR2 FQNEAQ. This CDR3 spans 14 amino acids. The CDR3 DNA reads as TGTGCCAGCAGCTTAAGGGACAGGCAAGGGACCCAGTACTTC. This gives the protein CASSLRDRQGTQYF.

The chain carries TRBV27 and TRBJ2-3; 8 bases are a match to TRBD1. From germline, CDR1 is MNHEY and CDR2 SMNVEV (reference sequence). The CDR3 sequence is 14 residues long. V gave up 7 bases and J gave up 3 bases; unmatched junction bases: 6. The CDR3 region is CASTPQGGTDTQYF. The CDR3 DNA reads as TGTGCCAGCACCCCACAGGGGGGAACAGATACGCAGTATTTT.

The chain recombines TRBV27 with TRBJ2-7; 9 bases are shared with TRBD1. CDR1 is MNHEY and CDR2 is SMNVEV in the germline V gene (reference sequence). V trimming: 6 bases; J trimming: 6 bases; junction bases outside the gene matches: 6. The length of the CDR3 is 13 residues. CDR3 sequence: CASRGTGRSEQYF. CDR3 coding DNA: TGTGCCAGCAGAGGGACAGGGCGGTCCGAGCAGTACTTC.

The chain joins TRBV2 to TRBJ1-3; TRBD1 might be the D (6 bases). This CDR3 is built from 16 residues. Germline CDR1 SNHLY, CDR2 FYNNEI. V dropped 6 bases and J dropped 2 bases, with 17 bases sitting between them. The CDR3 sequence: CASSFRSGTTGNTIYF. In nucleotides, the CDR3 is TGTGCCAGCAGCTTTAGATCCGGGACAACTGGAAACACCATATATTTT. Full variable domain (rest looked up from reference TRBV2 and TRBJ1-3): EPEVTQTPSHQVTQMGQEVILRCVPISNHLYFYWYRQILGQKVEFLVSFYNNEISEKSEIFDDQFSVERPDGSNFTLKIRSTKLEDSAMYFCASSFRSGTTGNTIYFGEGSWLTVV.

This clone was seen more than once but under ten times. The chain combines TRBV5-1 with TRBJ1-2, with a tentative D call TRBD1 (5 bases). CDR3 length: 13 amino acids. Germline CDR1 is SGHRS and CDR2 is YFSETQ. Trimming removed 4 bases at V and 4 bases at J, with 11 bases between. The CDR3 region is CASSPDSLYGYTF. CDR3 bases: TGCGCCAGCAGCCCCGACAGTCTCTATGGCTACACCTTC.

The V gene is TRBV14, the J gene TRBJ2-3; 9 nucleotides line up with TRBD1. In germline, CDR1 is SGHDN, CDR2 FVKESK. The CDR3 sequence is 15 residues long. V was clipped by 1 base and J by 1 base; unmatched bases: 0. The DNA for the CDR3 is TGTGCCAGCAGCCAAGGGGACAGGGGCACAGATACGCAGTATTTT. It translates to CASSQGDRGTDTQYF.

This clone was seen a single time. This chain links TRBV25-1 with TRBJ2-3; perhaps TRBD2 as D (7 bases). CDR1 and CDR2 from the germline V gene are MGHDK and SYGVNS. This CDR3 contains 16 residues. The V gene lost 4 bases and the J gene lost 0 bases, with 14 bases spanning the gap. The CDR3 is CASSGARGPSTDTQYF. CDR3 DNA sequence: TGTGCCAGCAGTGGGGCGCGGGGGCCTAGCACAGATACGCAGTATTTT.

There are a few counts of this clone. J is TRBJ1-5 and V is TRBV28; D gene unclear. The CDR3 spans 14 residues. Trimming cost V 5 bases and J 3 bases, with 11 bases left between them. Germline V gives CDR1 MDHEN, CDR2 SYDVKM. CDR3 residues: CASSRLIPNQPQHF. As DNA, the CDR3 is TGTGCCAGCAGTAGACTCATACCCAATCAGCCCCAGCATTTT.

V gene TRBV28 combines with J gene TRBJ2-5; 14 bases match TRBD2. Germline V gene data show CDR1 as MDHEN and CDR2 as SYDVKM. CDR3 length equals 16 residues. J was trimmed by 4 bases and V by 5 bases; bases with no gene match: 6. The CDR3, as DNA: TGTGCCAGCAGTCGGGGACTAGCGGGGGTTTCAGAGACCCAGTACTTC. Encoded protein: CASSRGLAGVSETQYF.

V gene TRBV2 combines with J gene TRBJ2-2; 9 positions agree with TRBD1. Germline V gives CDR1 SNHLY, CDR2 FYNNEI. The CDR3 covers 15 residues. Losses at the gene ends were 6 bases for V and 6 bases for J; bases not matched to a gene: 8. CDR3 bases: TGTGCCAGCAGCCTACAGGGGGCGATGTCCGGGGAGCTGTTTTTT. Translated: CASSLQGAMSGELFF. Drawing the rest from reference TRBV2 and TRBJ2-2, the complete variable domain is EPEVTQTPSHQVTQMGQEVILRCVPISNHLYFYWYRQILGQKVEFLVSFYNNEISEKSEIFDDQFSVERPDGSNFTLKIRSTKLEDSAMYFCASSLQGAMSGELFFGEGSRLTVL.

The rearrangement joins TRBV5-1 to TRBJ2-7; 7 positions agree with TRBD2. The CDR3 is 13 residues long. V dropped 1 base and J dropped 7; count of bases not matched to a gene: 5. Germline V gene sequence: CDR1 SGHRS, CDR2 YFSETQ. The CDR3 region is CASSLSAGREQYF. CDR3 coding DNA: TGCGCCAGCAGCTTGTCAGCGGGGAGGGAGCAGTACTTC.

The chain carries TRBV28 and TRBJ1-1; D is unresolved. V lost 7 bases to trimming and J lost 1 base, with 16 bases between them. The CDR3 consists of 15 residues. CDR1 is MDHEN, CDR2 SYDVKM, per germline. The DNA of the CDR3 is TGTGCCAGCATTCTTTCCGGGATTAGGAACACTGAAGCTTTCTTT. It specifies CASILSGIRNTEAFF. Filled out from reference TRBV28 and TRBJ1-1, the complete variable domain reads DVKVTQSSRYLVKRTGEKVFLECVQDMDHENMFWYRQDPGLGLRLIYFSYDVKMKEKGDIPEGYSVSREKKERFSLILESASTNQTSMYLCASILSGIRNTEAFFGQGTRLTVV.